This TCR beta chain was recovered during a study of healthy donors' naive CD4 and CD8 T cells. Study at large: For TCR alpha, new primers spanned all functional IMGT alpha genes.

Between the trimmed V and J ends, which lost 3 bases and 4 bases, there was a span of 9 bases. Germline V gene data show CDR1 as ENHRY and CDR2 as SYGVKD. The CDR3 runs to 13 residues. Each TCR library used around 500 ng of total RNA and a linear amplification protocol. TCRdb re-called the reads with MiXCR, one entry per CDR3 protein. The sample has roughly 200,000 distinct CDR3 sequences; under 85% are singletons. V is TRBV10-3 and J is TRBJ1-1, with D unresolved. The receptor's source is a pool of human donors in good health; the sample pools cells from several healthy donors. What was sequenced was naive CD4+ and CD8+ T cells sorted from blood, pooled from several donors. The CDR3 sequence is CAISDSEGTEAFF. The CDR3 DNA is TGTGCCATCAGTGATAGTGAGGGCACTGAAGCTTTCTTT.